This T cell receptor beta chain originates from a study of T cell responses to AZD1222 COVID-19 vaccine. Whole-study findings and limits: Receipt of two AZD1222 doses was followed by a rise in Spike-specific TCR breadth and depth. Seropositive AZD1222 recipients at baseline numbered only 5 or 6. Repertoire samples came only from after the peak T cell response. Unmutated variant regions are reportedly targeted by nearly half of spike-specific TCRs.

With respect to this clone: Its target is unknown.

Libraries were prepared by immunoSEQ multiplex PCR; TCRdb keeps only in-frame clonotypes and omits some of them. The sample comprises roughly 36,000 clones, about 89% of which are singletons, and roughly 7% rests with the top ten. Trimming removed 4 bases from V and 5 bases from J; junction bases left unmatched: 8. The CDR3 covers 15 residues. Germline lookup yields CDR1 SNHLY and CDR2 FYNNEI. The sequence was obtained from an adult in good health. This rearrangement joins TRBV2 to TRBJ2-3; 8 bases are shared with TRBD1. The input for sequencing was peripheral blood, taken on day 0 of AZD1222 vaccination. CDR3 DNA: TGTGCCAGCAGTGGGGGGCAGGGGGCGATAGATACGCAGTATTTT. Its protein product is CASSGGQGAIDTQYF. The whole variable domain, filled in from reference TRBV2 and TRBJ2-3, reads EPEVTQTPSHQVTQMGQEVILRCVPISNHLYFYWYRQILGQKVEFLVSFYNNEISEKSEIFDDQFSVERPDGSNFTLKIRSTKLEDSAMYFCASSGGQGAIDTQYFGPGTRLTVL.